Described below is a single T cell receptor (beta chain) sequence and its context. Its target is not known. Other DNA sequences in the same sample also yield this CDR3. These data originate in a study of beta chain features in type 1 diabetes. CDR1 and CDR2 from the germline V gene are SGHTA and FQGNSA. The CDR3 runs to 14 residues. The V and J ends lost 5 bases and 4 bases respectively, with 12 bases between them. Study-wide results and limits: Type 1 diabetes patients showed fewer insertions and more deletions at VDJ junctions. Any HLA type influence on TCRB rearrangement was left unresolved here. In patients and controls equally, PCR might favor templates that are shorter.

All of the isolated RNA was reverse transcribed, so expressed TCRB transcripts were sequenced. Sequencing was performed with immunoSEQ multiplex PCR; in TCRdb, only in-frame clones are kept and a portion is missing. Here the sample spans 250,000 or so clones, 25% to 35% being singletons. This receptor was obtained from a man younger than 40 in good health. The V gene is TRBV7-2, the J gene TRBJ1-5, with a possible D match to TRBD1 (5 bases). Sequencing used central memory CD4+ T cells from blood. CDR3 region: CASSPDSANQPQHF. The CDR3 DNA is TGTGCCAGCAGCCCAGACAGCGCAAATCAGCCCCAGCATTTT. Full variable domain (missing parts from reference TRBV7-2 and TRBJ1-5): GAGVSQSPSNKVTEKGKDVELRCDPISGHTALYWYRQSLGQGLEFLIYFQGNSAPDKSGLPSDRFSAERTGGSVSTLTIQRTQQEDSAVYLCASSPDSANQPQHFGDGTRLSIL.